Included here is one T cell receptor beta chain sequence, with context. Its antigen is not identified. These data are taken from a study of cytomegalovirus exposure and HLA in healthy donors. Study outcomes and limitations: A missense DCLRE1C variant was associated with V- and J-gene trimming of TCR beta chains in a later analysis, and an independent cohort replicated the association.

Germline V gene lookup returns CDR1 SQVTM and CDR2 ANQGSEA. This CDR3 has 14 amino acids. V trimming: 6 bases; J trimming: 7 bases; junction bases outside the gene matches: 12. PCR used 60 Vbeta primers and 13 Jbeta primers. Clones were read by immunoSEQ multiplex PCR, and TCRdb kept only the in-frame ones, dropping some. The sample consists of about 110,000 clones, approximately 86% of them appearing once. V gene TRBV29-1 combines with J gene TRBJ2-1; the match to TRBD1 covers 7 bases. The specimen sequenced was PBMCs. The TCR sequence derives from a man aged 40-49 years in good health and CMV-seronegative. The CDR3 reads CSVERTGLSNEQFF. The CDR3 DNA sequence: TGCAGCGTCGAACGGACAGGCTTATCTAATGAGCAGTTCTTC.